Given below is one T cell receptor (beta chain) in context. Its antigen remains unknown. Clones were sequenced by immunoSEQ multiplex PCR, and TCRdb holds only the in-frame ones, with some missing. The sample has about 1.5 million clones; 95% to 99% are singletons. This entry is derived from a study of shared clonotypes between healthy human individuals. General study results and limits: On the whole, naive subsets had larger estimated richness than memory subsets had.

V lost 4 bases and J lost 13, with 15 bases in between. The CDR3 contains 12 residues. Germline values: CDR1 SGHDT, CDR2 YYEEEE. The chain joins TRBV5-6 to TRBJ2-1; D is undetermined. Sequencing used naive CD4+ T cells sorted from blood. Subset reported: CD45RA+ positively selected. This TCR was recovered from a young man in good health. In DNA form, the CDR3 reads TGTGCCAGCAGCCCCCGGTCGAGAGGTCAGTTCTTC. Translated: CASSPRSRGQFF. Full variable domain (remainder filled in from reference TRBV5-6 and TRBJ2-1): DAGVTQSPTHLIKTRGQQVTLRCSPKSGHDTVSWYQQALGQGPQFIFQYYEEEERQRGNFPDRFSGHQFPNYSSELNVNALLLGDSALYLCASSPRSRGQFFGPGTRLTVL.